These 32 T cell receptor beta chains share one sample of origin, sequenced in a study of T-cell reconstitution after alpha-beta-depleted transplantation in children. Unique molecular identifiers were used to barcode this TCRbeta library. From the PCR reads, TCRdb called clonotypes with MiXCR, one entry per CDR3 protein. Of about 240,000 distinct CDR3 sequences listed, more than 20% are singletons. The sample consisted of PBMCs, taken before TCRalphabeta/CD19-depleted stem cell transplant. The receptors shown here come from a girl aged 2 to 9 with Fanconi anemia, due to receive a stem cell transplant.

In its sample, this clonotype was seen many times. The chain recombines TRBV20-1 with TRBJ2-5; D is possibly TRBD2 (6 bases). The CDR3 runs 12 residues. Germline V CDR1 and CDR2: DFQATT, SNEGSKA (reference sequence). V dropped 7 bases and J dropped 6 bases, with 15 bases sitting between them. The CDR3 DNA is TGCAGTGTGTTTGTAGCGGTGAAGACCCAGTACTTC. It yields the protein CSVFVAVKTQYF.

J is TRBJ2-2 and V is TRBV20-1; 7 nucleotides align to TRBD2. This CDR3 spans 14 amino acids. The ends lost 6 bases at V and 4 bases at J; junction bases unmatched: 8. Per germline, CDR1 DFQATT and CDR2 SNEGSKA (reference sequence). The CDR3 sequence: CSAARTRGTGELFF. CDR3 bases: TGCAGTGCCGCAAGGACTAGAGGCACCGGGGAGCTGTTTTTT.

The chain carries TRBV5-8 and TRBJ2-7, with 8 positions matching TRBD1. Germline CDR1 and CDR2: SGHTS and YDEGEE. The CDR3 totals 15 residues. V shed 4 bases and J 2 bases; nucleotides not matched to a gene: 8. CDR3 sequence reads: CASSQGTGTTYEQYF. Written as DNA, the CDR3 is TGTGCCAGCAGCCAAGGGACAGGAACGACCTACGAGCAGTACTTC.

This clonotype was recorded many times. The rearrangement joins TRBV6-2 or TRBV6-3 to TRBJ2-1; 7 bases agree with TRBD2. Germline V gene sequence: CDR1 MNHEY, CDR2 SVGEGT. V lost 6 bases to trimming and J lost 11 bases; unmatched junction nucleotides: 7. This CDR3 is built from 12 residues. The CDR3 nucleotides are TGTGCCAGCAGCACTGGGACTACCCAGCAGTTCTTC. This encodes CASSTGTTQQFF.

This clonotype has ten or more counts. The CDR3, as DNA: TGTGCCAGCAGTTACTTGCGGACCTACAATGAGCAGTTCTTC. Protein product: CASSYLRTYNEQFF. J is TRBJ2-1 and V is TRBV6-5; D ambiguous. Germline V gives CDR1 MNHEY, CDR2 SVGAGI. This CDR3 has 14 amino acids. The V and J ends lost 1 base and 2 bases respectively, with 6 bases between them.

The DNA for the CDR3 is TGCAGTGCTAGCCGGGGGGCCACAGATACGCAGTATTTT. This sequence encodes CSASRGATDTQYF. The V call is TRBV20-1, the J call TRBJ2-3, with D perhaps TRBD2 (7 bases). V lost 3 bases and J lost 2, with 9 bases in between. The germline V gene encodes CDR1 DFQATT and CDR2 SNEGSKA (reference sequence). There are 13 residues in the CDR3.

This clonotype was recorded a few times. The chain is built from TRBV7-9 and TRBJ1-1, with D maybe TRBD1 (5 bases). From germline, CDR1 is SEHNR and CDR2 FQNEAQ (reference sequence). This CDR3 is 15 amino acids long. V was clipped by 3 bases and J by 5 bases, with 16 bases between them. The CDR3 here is CASSFLSGGRTEAFF. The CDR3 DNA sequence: TGTGCCAGCAGCTTCTTGTCCGGGGGACGAACTGAAGCTTTCTTT. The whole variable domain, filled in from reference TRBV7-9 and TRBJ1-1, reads DTGVSQNPRHKITKRGQNVTFRCDPISEHNRLYWYRQTLGQGPEFLTYFQNEAQLEKSRLLSDRFSAERPKGSFSTLEIQRTEQGDSAMYLCASSFLSGGRTEAFFGQGTRLTVV.

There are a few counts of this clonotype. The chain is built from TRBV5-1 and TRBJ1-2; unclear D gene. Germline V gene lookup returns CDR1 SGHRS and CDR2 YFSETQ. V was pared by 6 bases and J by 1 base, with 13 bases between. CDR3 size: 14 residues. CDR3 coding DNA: TGCGCCAGCACCGGGCAGGAGGGTAACTATGGCTACACCTTC. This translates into CASTGQEGNYGYTF. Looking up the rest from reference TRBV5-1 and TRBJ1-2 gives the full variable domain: KAGVTQTPRYLIKTRGQQVTLSCSPISGHRSVSWYQQTPGQGLQFLFEYFSETQRNKGNFPGRFSGRQFSNSRSEMNVSTLELGDSALYLCASTGQEGNYGYTFGSGTRLTVV.

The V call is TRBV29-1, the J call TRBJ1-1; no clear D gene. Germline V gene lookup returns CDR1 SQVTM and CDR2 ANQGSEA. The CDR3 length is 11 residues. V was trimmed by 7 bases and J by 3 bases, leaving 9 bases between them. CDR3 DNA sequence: TGCAGCGGAGGTTTGGACACTGAAGCTTTCTTT. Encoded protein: CSGGLDTEAFF.

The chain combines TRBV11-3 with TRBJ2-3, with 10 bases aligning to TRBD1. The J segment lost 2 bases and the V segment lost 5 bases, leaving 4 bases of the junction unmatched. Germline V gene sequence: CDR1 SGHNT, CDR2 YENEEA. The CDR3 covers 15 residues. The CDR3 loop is CASSQRQGATDTQYF. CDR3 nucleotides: TGTGCCAGCAGCCAAAGACAGGGGGCCACAGATACGCAGTATTTT.

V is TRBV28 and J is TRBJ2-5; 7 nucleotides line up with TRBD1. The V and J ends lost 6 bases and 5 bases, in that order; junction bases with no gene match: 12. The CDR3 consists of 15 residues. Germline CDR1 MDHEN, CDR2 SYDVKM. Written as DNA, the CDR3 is TGTGCCAGCAGCCGTGACAGGGCGGCAGGGGAGACCCAGTACTTC. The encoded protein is CASSRDRAAGETQYF.

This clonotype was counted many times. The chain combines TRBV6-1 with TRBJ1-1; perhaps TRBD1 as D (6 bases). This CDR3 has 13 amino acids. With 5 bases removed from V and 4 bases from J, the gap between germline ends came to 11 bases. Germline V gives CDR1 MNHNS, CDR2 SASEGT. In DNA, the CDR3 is TGTGCCAGCAGTCAGACAGGCCTCACTGAAGCTTTCTTT. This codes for CASSQTGLTEAFF.

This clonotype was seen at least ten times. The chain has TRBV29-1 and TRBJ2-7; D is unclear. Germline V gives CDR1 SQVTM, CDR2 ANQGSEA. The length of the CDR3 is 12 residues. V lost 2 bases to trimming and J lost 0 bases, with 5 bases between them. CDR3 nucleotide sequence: TGCAGCGTTGAAATCGACTCCTACGAGCAGTACTTC. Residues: CSVEIDSYEQYF.

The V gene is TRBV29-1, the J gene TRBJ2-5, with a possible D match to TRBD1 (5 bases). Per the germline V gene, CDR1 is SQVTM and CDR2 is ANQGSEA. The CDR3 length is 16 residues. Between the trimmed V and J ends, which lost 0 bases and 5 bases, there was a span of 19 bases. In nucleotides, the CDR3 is TGCAGCGTTGAAGAAGACAGCCGAGGTCCCGACGAGACCCAGTACTTC. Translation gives CSVEEDSRGPDETQYF.

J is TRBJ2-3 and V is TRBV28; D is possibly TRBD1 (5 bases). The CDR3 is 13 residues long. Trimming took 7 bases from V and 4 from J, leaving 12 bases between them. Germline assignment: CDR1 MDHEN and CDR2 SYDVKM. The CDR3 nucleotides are TGTGCCAGCAACGCAGGGAACGCAGATACGCAGTATTTT. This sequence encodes CASNAGNADTQYF.

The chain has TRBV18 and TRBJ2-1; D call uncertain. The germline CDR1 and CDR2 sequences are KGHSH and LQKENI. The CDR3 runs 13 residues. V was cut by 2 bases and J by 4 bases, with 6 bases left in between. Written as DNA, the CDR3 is TGTGCCAGCTCACCATCTATATACAATGAGCAGTTCTTC. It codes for CASSPSIYNEQFF.

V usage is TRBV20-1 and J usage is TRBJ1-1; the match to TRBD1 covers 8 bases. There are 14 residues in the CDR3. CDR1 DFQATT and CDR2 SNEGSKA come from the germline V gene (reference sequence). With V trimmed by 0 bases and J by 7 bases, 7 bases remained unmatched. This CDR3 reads CSARDPGGRNEAFF. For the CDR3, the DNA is TGCAGTGCTAGAGATCCAGGGGGCAGGAATGAAGCTTTCTTT.

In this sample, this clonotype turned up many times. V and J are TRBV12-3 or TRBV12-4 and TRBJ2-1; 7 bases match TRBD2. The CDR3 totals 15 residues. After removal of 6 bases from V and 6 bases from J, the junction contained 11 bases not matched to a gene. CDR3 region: CASRSPGLSTNEQFF. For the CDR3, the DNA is TGTGCCAGCAGGTCGCCGGGACTATCGACCAATGAGCAGTTCTTC.

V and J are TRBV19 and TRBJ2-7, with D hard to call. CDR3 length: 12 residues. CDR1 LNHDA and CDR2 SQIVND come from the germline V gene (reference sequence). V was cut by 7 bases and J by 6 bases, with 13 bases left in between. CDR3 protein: CASTNTASEQYF. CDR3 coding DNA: TGTGCCAGTACCAACACCGCGTCCGAGCAGTACTTC.

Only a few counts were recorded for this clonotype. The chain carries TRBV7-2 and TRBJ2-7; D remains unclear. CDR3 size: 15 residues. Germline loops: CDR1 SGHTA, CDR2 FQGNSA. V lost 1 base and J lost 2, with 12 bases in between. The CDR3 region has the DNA TGTGCCAGCAGCTTAGGTAGCAGCCCTCCCTACGAGCAGTACTTC. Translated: CASSLGSSPPYEQYF.

The CDR3, as DNA: TGTGCCAGCAGCTTGCTGCCGGGGGAGCTGTTTTTT. Translation: CASSLLPGELFF. The rearrangement uses TRBV12-3 or TRBV12-4 and TRBJ2-2; D unresolved. Trimming cost V 6 bases and J 8 bases, with 10 bases left between them. This CDR3 is 12 amino acids long.

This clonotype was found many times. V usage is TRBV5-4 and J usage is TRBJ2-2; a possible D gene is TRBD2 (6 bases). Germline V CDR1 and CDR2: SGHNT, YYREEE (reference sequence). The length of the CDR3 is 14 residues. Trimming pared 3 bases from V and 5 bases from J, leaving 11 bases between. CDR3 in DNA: TGTGCCAGCAGCTGGCTAGCGTCGACCGGGGAGCTGTTTTTT. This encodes CASSWLASTGELFF.

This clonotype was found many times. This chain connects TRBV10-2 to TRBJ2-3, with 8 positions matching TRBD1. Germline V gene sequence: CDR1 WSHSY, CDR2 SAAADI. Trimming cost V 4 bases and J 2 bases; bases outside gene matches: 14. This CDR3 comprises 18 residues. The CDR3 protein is CASSVPLGQGHLTDTQYF. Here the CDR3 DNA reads TGCGCCAGCAGTGTCCCCCTCGGACAGGGCCACCTCACAGATACGCAGTATTTT.

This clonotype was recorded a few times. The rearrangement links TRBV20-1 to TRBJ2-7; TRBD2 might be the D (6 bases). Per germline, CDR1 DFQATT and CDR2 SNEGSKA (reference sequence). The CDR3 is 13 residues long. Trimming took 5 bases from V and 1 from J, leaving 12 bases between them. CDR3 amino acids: CSALPGLSYEQYF. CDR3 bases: TGCAGTGCTCTACCGGGACTGTCCTACGAGCAGTACTTC.

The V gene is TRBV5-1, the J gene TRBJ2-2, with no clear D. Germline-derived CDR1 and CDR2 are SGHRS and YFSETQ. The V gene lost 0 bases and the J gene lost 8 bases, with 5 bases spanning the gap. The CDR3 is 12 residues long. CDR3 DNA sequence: TGCGCCAGCAGCTTGGCAGGAGGGGAGCTGTTTTTT. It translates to CASSLAGGELFF.

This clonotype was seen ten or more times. CDR3 DNA sequence: TGCAGTGCGTCTACGGGCCTCGGAAGGACTGAAGCTTTCTTT. Translating gives CSASTGLGRTEAFF. The chain recombines TRBV20-1 with TRBJ1-1; D ambiguous. Germline V gives CDR1 DFQATT, CDR2 SNEGSKA (reference sequence). Deletions cut 6 bases from V and 5 bases from J, with 19 bases between. The CDR3 has 14 residues.

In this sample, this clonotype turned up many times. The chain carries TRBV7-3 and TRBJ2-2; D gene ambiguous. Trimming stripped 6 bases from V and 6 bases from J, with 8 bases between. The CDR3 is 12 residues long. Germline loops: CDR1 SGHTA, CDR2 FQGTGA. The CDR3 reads CASSLGAGELFF. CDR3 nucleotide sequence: TGTGCCAGCAGTTTAGGCGCCGGGGAGCTGTTTTTT.

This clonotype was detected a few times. DNA for the CDR3: TGCAGCGCTACTCGACAGGGGGTTGGCTACACCTTC. Protein: CSATRQGVGYTF. This chain joins TRBV29-1 and TRBJ1-2, with 9 bases matching TRBD1. Germline V lookup: CDR1 SQVTM, CDR2 ANQGSEA. CDR3 length: 12 amino acids. Unmatched junction bases numbered 7, after V lost 7 bases and J lost 7 bases.

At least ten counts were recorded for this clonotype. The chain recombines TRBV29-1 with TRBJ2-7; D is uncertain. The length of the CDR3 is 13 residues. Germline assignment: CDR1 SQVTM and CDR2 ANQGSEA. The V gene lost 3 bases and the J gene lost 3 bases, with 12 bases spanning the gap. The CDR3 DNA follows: TGCAGCGTTGAGGCGAGCCTGGGCTACGAGCAGTACTTC. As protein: CSVEASLGYEQYF.

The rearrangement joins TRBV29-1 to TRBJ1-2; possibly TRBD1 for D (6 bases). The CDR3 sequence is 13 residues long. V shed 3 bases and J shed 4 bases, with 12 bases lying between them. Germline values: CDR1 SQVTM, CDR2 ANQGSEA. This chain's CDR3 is CSVEGGTPYGYTF. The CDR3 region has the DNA TGCAGCGTTGAGGGCGGGACACCCTATGGCTACACCTTC.

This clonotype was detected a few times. The CDR3 region is CSRRSVYGYTF. The CDR3, as DNA: TGCAGTCGTCGGTCCGTCTATGGCTACACCTTC. The rearrangement joins TRBV20-1 to TRBJ1-2; D remains unclear. CDR1 is DFQATT, CDR2 SNEGSKA, per germline (reference sequence). The CDR3 covers 11 residues. Deletions cut 8 bases from V and 4 bases from J, with 11 bases between.

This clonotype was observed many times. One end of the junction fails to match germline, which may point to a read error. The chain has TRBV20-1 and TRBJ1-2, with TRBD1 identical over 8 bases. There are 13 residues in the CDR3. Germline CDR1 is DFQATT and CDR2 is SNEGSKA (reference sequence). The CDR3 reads CSARGTGLVYTFF. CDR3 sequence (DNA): TGCAGTGCTAGGGGGACAGGATTGGTCTACACCTTCTTC.